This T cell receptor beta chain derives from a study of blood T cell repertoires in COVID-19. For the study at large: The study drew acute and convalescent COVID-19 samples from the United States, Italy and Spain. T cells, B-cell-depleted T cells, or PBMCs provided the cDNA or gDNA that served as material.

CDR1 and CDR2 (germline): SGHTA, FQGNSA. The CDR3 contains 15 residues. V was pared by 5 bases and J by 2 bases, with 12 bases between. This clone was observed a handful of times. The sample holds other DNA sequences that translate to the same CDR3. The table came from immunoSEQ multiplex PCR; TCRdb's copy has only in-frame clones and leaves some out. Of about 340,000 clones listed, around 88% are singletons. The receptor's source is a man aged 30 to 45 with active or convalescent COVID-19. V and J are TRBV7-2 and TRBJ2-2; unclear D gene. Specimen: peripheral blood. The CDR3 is CASSPDSVNTGELFF. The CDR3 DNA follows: TGTGCCAGCAGCCCCGACTCGGTCAACACCGGGGAGCTGTTTTTT. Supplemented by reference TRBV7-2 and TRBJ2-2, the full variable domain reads GAGVSQSPSNKVTEKGKDVELRCDPISGHTALYWYRQSLGQGLEFLIYFQGNSAPDKSGLPSDRFSAERTGGSVSTLTIQRTQQEDSAVYLCASSPDSVNTGELFFGEGSRLTVL.